This T cell receptor beta chain was sequenced during a study of blood T cell repertoires in COVID-19. Study context: Both acute and convalescent COVID-19 samples were obtained from the United States, Italy and Spain.

Authors' analysis steps: The assay estimated nucleated cells by amplifying reference gene primers. Sequencing used immunoSEQ multiplex PCR; TCRdb keeps in-frame clones, though not all of them. V and J calls plus clone size are reproduced from that table; the DNA served to infer D and trimming. The data hold over 200,000 clones, with approximately 91% observed a single time. The sample taken for sequencing was peripheral blood. The receptor was isolated from a human donor in a cohort sampled during active COVID-19.

The DNA of the CDR3 is TGTGCCAGCAGTATAGGGACAGCCTACGAGCAGTACTTC. This codes for CASSIGTAYEQYF. J is TRBJ2-7 and V is TRBV12-3 or TRBV12-4, with 7 bases matching TRBD1. The junction had 3 bases not matched to a gene; V was cut back by 5 bases and J by 2 bases. CDR3 size: 13 residues.